These 20 T cell receptor beta chains share one sample of origin, sequenced in a study of T cell repertoires in aging, cancer and after chemotherapy. Amplification of TCR beta used genomic DNA extracted from peripheral blood. TRB rearrangements spanning V, D and J were amplified using mixed TRB-A/B primers. Each CDR3 protein is one row after TCRdb ran MiXCR on the multiplex PCR reads. The data contain thousands of distinct CDR3 sequences, about a fifth of them singletons. The material sequenced was blood. The source is a human donor with a blood cancer.

V and J are TRBV20-1 and TRBJ2-3; 14 bases fit TRBD2. Germline CDR1 and CDR2: DFQATT and SNEGSKA (reference sequence). The CDR3 runs 19 residues. V was clipped by 1 base and J by 4 bases; unmatched bases: 13. The CDR3: CSARVGKGLAGVTSDTQYF. As DNA, the CDR3 is TGCAGTGCTAGAGTCGGTAAGGGACTAGCGGGAGTCACGTCAGATACGCAGTATTTT.

By sample share, this clonotype is medium-sized. V usage is TRBV15 and J usage is TRBJ1-3, with 9 bases fitting TRBD1. The junction had 4 bases not matched to a gene; V was cut back by 3 bases and J by 4 bases. The CDR3 is made up of 15 amino acids. CDR1 and CDR2 (germline): LNHNV, YYDKDF (reference sequence). CDR3 loop: CATSRDRGSGNTIYF. DNA for the CDR3: TGTGCCACCAGCAGGGACAGGGGCTCCGGAAACACCATATATTTT.

Sample share makes this clonotype medium-sized (0.01 to 0.1%). The V call is TRBV6-5, the J call TRBJ1-6, with D unclear. V dropped 0 bases and J dropped 9 bases, with 15 bases sitting between them. Germline lookup yields CDR1 MNHEY and CDR2 SVGAGI. The CDR3 consists of 16 residues. The CDR3 bases are TGTGCCAGCAGTTACTCATTTGGACGGAGGAGTTCACCCCTCCACTTT. It translates to CASSYSFGRRSSPLHF.

In its sample, this clonotype is medium-sized. The gene calls are TRBV5-6 and TRBJ2-2; 11 bases are a match to TRBD2. Germline V gives CDR1 SGHDT, CDR2 YYEEEE. V was clipped by 4 bases and J by 4 bases; unmatched bases: 6. This CDR3 region has 16 residues. For the CDR3, the DNA is TGTGCCAGCAGCCCATTAGCGGGGGGGCCCACCGGGGAGCTGTTTTTT. Its protein product is CASSPLAGGPTGELFF. Based on the CDR3 plus reference TRBV5-6 and TRBJ2-2, the full variable domain is DAGVTQSPTHLIKTRGQQVTLRCSPKSGHDTVSWYQQALGQGPQFIFQYYEEEERQRGNFPDRFSGHQFPNYSSELNVNALLLGDSALYLCASSPLAGGPTGELFFGEGSRLTVL.

In its sample, this clonotype ranks as medium-sized. V usage is TRBV5-1 and J usage is TRBJ2-3; D gene uncertain. The germline gives CDR1 SGHRS, CDR2 YFSETQ. The V and J ends lost 0 bases and 1 base respectively, with 9 bases between them. This CDR3 contains 15 residues. CDR3 in amino acids: CASSLGSVGTDTQYF. DNA of the CDR3: TGCGCCAGCAGCTTGGGTTCTGTGGGCACAGATACGCAGTATTTT.

The chain joins TRBV11-2 to TRBJ2-1; 12 bases are shared with TRBD1. CDR1 SGHAT and CDR2 FQNNGV come from the germline V gene. V lost 2 bases and J lost 12; bases outside the gene matches: 8. The CDR3 is 15 amino acids. CDR3: CASSLRGTGGARQFF. The CDR3 region has the DNA TGTGCCAGCAGCTTAAGGGGGACAGGGGGCGCCCGGCAGTTCTTC.

Comment on this clonotype: This clone may be a read error of a much larger clone one base away. The V gene is TRBV19, the J gene TRBJ1-6; 9 nucleotides line up with TRBD1. V gave up 4 bases and J gave up 7 bases; unmatched junction bases: 20. The germline V gene encodes CDR1 LNHDA and CDR2 SQIVND (reference sequence). The CDR3 totals 20 residues. DNA of the CDR3: TGTGCCAGTAGTAGTTGTCCGGGACAGGGAGAGAGGGGAGACAATTCACCCCTCCACTTT. This translates into CASSSCPGQGERGDNSPLHF.

This clonotype is categorized as medium-sized. The V call is TRBV18, the J call TRBJ2-3; D is unresolved. Germline V gene sequence: CDR1 KGHSH, CDR2 LQKENI. V lost 1 base and J lost 0, with 8 bases in between. CDR3 length: 15 amino acids. CDR3 in amino acids: CASSPLSGSTDTQYF. Here the CDR3 DNA reads TGTGCCAGCTCACCACTGTCGGGTAGCACAGATACGCAGTATTTT.

This clonotype qualifies as medium-sized (0.01 to 0.1%). The J gene is TRBJ2-7, the V gene TRBV19; either TRBD1 or TRBD2 may fit D (5 bases each). Germline CDR1 is LNHDA and CDR2 is SQIVND (reference sequence). The CDR3 is 13 residues long. Trimming cost V 6 bases and J 3 bases, with 12 bases left between them. CDR3 protein: CASSGDGLYEQYF. For the CDR3, the DNA is TGTGCCAGTAGCGGGGACGGACTCTACGAGCAGTACTTC. Using reference TRBV19 and TRBJ2-7 for the parts outside the CDR3, the full variable domain is DGGITQSPKYLFRKEGQNVTLSCEQNLNHDAMYWYRQDPGQGLRLIYYSQIVNDFQKGDIAEGYSVSREKKESFPLTVTSAQKNPTAFYLCASSGDGLYEQYFGPGTRLTVT.

V usage is TRBV18 and J usage is TRBJ2-1, with 10 nucleotides matching TRBD2. J gave up 9 bases and V 4 bases, and 6 bases lay outside the gene matches. Germline CDR1 reads KGHSH; CDR2 reads LQKENI. CDR3 length: 14 amino acids. The CDR3 nucleotides read TGTGCCAGCTCACGAGCGGGGGGGCCGGGTGAGCAGTTCTTC. Residues: CASSRAGGPGEQFF.

By proportion, this clonotype is medium-sized. The V gene is TRBV24-1, the J gene TRBJ2-3; the D is unclear. Germline-derived CDR1 and CDR2 are KGHDR and SFDVKD. V lost 5 bases to trimming and J lost 4 bases, with 6 bases between them. This CDR3 is 12 amino acids long. The CDR3 spells CATSGSSDTQYF. The CDR3, as DNA: TGTGCCACCAGTGGGTCATCAGATACGCAGTATTTT.

This clonotype was observed a handful of times. The genes are TRBV20-1 and TRBJ2-1; maybe TRBD1 (6 bases). Trimming took 0 bases from V and 8 from J, leaving 14 bases between them. The CDR3 loop spans 14 amino acids. CDR1 DFQATT and CDR2 SNEGSKA come from the germline V gene (reference sequence). CDR3 protein: CSARDQGTADEQFF. The DNA for the CDR3 is TGCAGTGCTAGAGACCAGGGGACGGCGGATGAGCAGTTCTTC.

Only a few counts were recorded for this clonotype. The chain couples TRBV5-1 to TRBJ1-2; D is possibly TRBD1 (5 bases). CDR3 size: 13 residues. Germline CDR1 is SGHRS and CDR2 is YFSETQ. Trimming stripped 5 bases from V and 2 bases from J, with 10 bases between. CDR3 protein: CASRARQNYGYTF. The CDR3 coding sequence is TGCGCCAGCAGAGCGAGACAGAACTATGGCTACACCTTC.

In its sample, this clonotype was seen a few times. The J gene is TRBJ2-1, the V gene TRBV4-2; possibly TRBD1 for D (5 bases). The CDR3 length is 16 residues. The V gene lost 0 bases and the J gene lost 0 bases, with 9 bases spanning the gap. Germline values: CDR1 LGHNA, CDR2 YNFKEQ. The CDR3 DNA sequence: TGTGCCAGCAGCCAAGATGGCCAGGGCTCCTACAATGAGCAGTTCTTC. Its translation is CASSQDGQGSYNEQFF.

This clonotype rates as medium-sized. This rearrangement joins TRBV20-1 to TRBJ2-3; TRBD2 agrees at 15 bases. V gave up 5 bases and J gave up 4 bases; unmatched junction bases: 16. The CDR3 contains 19 residues. Germline values: CDR1 DFQATT, CDR2 SNEGSKA (reference sequence). In DNA form, the CDR3 reads TGCAGTGCTCTACCATTCGGACTAGCGGGGGGGAGTCGGGCAGATACGCAGTATTTT. It is translated as CSALPFGLAGGSRADTQYF.

The V gene is TRBV6-6, the J gene TRBJ2-3; 10 positions agree with TRBD1. V was pared by 6 bases and J by 1 base, with 10 bases of the junction left unmatched. CDR1 and CDR2 from the germline V gene are MNHNY and SVGAGI (reference sequence). The CDR3 length is 17 residues. CDR3 coding DNA: TGTGCCAGCAGAGGGACAGGGGAGGGCGGGGGCACAGATACGCAGTATTTT. It yields the protein CASRGTGEGGGTDTQYF.

This clonotype rates as medium-sized. The chain recombines TRBV7-3 with TRBJ2-3; 7 nucleotides align to TRBD2. Germline assignment: CDR1 SGHTA and CDR2 FQGTGA. V lost 5 bases and J lost 6; bases outside the gene matches: 20. The CDR3 spans 18 residues. Here the CDR3 reads CASSLNPAGVPITDTQYF. The CDR3 nucleotides are TGTGCCAGCAGCCTAAATCCCGCGGGAGTCCCCATTACGGATACGCAGTATTTT.

The rearrangement uses TRBV6-1 and TRBJ2-1; 9 bases are a match to TRBD2. The CDR3 runs 19 residues. V was clipped by 4 bases and J by 0 bases; unmatched bases: 13. Germline V CDR1 and CDR2: MNHNS, SASEGT. CDR3 amino acids: CASSATAGGGTHSYNEQFF. The CDR3 DNA sequence: TGTGCCAGCAGTGCTACTGCGGGGGGGGGGACGCACTCCTACAATGAGCAGTTCTTC.

Comment on this clonotype: Possible read error: a much larger clone is one base away. The chain carries TRBV7-9 and TRBJ2-1; tentative D call: TRBD1 (6 bases). Per the germline V gene, CDR1 is SEHNR and CDR2 is FQNEAQ (reference sequence). The CDR3 runs 12 residues. V lost 0 bases and J lost 9, with 6 bases in between. For the CDR3, the DNA is TGTGCCAGCAGCTTAGCGGGGGCTGAGCAGTTCTTC. Translation gives CASSLAGAEQFF.

This clonotype appeared a few times. The chain recombines TRBV28 with TRBJ1-3, with unresolved D. The germline V gene encodes CDR1 MDHEN and CDR2 SYDVKM. The CDR3 totals 13 residues. The V and J ends lost 4 bases and 3 bases respectively, with 7 bases between them. The CDR3 region is CASSSALGNTIYF. The CDR3 DNA follows: TGTGCCAGCAGTTCGGCCCTTGGAAACACCATATATTTT.